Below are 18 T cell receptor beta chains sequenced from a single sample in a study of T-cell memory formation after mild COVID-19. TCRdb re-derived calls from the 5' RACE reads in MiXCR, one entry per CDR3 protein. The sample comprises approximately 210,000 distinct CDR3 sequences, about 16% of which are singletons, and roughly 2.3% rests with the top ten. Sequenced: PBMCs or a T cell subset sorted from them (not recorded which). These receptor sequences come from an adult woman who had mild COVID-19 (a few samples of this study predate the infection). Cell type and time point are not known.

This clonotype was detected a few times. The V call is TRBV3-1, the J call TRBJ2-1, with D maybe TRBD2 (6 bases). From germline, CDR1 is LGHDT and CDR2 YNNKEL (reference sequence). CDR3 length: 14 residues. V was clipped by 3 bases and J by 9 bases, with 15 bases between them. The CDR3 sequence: CASSQKGLGREQFF. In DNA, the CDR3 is TGTGCCAGCAGCCAGAAGGGACTGGGGCGTGAGCAGTTCTTC.

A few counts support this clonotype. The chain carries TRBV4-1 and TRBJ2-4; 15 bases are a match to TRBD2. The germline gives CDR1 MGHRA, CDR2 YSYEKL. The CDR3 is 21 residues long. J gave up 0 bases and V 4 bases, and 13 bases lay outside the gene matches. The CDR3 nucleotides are TGCGCCAGCAGCCCAATGGGACTAGCGGGGGGTAACCCCCTAGCCAAAAACATTCAGTACTTC. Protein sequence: CASSPMGLAGGNPLAKNIQYF.

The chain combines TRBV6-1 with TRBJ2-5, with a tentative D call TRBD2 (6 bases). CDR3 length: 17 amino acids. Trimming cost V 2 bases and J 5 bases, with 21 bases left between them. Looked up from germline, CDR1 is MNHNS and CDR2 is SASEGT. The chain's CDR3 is CASSEMKGLGRRETQYF. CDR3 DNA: TGTGCCAGCAGTGAAATGAAGGGGTTGGGGAGGAGGGAGACCCAGTACTTC.

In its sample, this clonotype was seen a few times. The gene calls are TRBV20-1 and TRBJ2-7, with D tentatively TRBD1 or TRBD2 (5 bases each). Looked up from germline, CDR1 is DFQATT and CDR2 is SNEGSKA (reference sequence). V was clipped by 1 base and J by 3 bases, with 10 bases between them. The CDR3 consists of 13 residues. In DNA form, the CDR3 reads TGCAGTGCTAGAGGGGGACGGGACTACGAGCAGTACTTC. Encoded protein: CSARGGRDYEQYF.

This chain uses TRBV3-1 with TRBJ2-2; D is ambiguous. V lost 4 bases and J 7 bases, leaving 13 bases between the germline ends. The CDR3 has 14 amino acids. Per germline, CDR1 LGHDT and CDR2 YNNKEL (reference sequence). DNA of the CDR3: TGTGCCAGCAGCCCTCCCTTGAGAGACGGGGAGCTGTTTTTT. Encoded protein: CASSPPLRDGELFF. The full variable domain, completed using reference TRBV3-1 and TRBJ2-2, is DTAVSQTPKYLVTQMGNDKSIKCEQNLGHDTMYWYKQDSKKFLKIMFSYNNKELIINETVPNRFSPKSPDKAHLNLHINSLELGDSAVYFCASSPPLRDGELFFGEGSRLTVL.

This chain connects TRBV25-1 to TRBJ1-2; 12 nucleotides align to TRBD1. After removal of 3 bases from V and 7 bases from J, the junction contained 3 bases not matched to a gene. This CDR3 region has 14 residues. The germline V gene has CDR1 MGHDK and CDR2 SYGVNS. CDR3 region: CASSEGQGARGYTF. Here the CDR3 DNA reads TGTGCCAGCAGTGAGGGACAGGGGGCGCGTGGCTACACCTTC.

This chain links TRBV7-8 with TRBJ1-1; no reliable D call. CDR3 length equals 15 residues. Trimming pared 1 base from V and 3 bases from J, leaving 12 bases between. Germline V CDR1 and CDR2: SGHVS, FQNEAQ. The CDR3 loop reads CASSLVPHMYTEAFF. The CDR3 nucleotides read TGTGCCAGCAGCTTAGTACCCCATATGTACACTGAAGCTTTCTTT.

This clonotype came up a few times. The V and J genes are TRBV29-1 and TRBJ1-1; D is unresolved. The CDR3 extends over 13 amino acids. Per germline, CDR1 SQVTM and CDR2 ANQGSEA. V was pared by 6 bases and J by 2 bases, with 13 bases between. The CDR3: CSVRSRVNTEAFF. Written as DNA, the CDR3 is TGCAGCGTGCGTTCCCGGGTCAACACTGAAGCTTTCTTT.

The CDR3 is CSVSEGGYGYTF. CDR3 sequence (DNA): TGCAGTGTCTCGGAGGGGGGCTATGGCTACACCTTC. The chain combines TRBV20-1 with TRBJ1-2, with D possibly TRBD1 on 6 matching bases. CDR1 and CDR2 (germline): DFQATT, SNEGSKA (reference sequence). CDR3 length: 12 residues. V was cut by 7 bases and J by 4 bases, with 13 bases left in between.

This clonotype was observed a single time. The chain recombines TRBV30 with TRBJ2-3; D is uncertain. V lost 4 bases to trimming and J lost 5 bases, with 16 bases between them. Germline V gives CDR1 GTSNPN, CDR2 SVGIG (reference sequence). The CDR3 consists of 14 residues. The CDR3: CAWTWPSFLDTQYF. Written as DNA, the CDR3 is TGTGCCTGGACGTGGCCGAGCTTTTTAGATACGCAGTATTTT.

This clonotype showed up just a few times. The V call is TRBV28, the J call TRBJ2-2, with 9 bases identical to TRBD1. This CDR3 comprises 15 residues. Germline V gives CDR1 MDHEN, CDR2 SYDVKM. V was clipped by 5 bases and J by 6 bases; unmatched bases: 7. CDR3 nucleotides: TGTGCCAGCAGTCGCCCCGGGACAGGGTCCGGGGAGCTGTTTTTT. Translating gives CASSRPGTGSGELFF.

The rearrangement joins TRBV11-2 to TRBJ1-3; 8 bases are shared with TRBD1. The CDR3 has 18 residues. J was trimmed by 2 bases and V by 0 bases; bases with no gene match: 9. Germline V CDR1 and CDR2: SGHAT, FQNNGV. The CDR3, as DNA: TGTGCCAGCAGCTTAGATCGTTCCAGGGGGCTCACTGGAAACACCATATATTTT. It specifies CASSLDRSRGLTGNTIYF. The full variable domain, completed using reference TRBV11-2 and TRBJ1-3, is EAGVAQSPRYKIIEKRQSVAFWCNPISGHATLYWYQQILGQGPKLLIQFQNNGVVDDSQLPKDRFSAERLKGVDSTLKIQPAKLEDSAVYLCASSLDRSRGLTGNTIYFGEGSWLTVV.

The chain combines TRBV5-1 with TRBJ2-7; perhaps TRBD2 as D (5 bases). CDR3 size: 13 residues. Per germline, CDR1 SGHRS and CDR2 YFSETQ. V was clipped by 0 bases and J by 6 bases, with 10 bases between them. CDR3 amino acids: CASSLEAVGEQYF. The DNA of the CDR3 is TGCGCCAGCAGCTTGGAAGCGGTCGGCGAGCAGTACTTC.

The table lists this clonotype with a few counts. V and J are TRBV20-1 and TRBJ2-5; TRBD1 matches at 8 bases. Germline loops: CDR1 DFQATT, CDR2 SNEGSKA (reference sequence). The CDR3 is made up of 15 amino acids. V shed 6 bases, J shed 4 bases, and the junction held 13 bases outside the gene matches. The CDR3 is CSAAPPGDRGETQYF. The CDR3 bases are TGCAGTGCCGCACCTCCCGGTGACAGGGGAGAGACCCAGTACTTC.

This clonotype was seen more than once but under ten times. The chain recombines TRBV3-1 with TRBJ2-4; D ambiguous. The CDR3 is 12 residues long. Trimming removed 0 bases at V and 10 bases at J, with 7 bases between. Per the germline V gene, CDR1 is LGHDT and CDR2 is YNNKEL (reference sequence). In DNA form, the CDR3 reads TGTGCCAGCAGCCAAGACAGGAGTATTCAGTACTTC. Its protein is CASSQDRSIQYF. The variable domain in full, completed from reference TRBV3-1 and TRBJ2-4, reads DTAVSQTPKYLVTQMGNDKSIKCEQNLGHDTMYWYKQDSKKFLKIMFSYNNKELIINETVPNRFSPKSPDKAHLNLHINSLELGDSAVYFCASSQDRSIQYFGAGTRLSVL.

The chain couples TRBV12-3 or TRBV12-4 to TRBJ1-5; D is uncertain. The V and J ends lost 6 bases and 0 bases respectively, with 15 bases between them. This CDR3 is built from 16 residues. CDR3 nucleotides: TGTGCCAGCAGCCCCCGCATGTATGTTAGCAATCAGCCCCAGCATTTT. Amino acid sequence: CASSPRMYVSNQPQHF.

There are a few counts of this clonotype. CDR3 region: CASSLSTSGTDTQYF. The CDR3 coding sequence is TGTGCCAGCAGCTTATCCACTAGCGGTACAGATACGCAGTATTTT. The V gene is TRBV5-6, the J gene TRBJ2-3; 8 bases map to TRBD2. The germline V gene encodes CDR1 SGHDT and CDR2 YYEEEE. J lost 3 bases, V lost 2 bases, and 5 bases had no gene match. The CDR3 runs 15 residues.

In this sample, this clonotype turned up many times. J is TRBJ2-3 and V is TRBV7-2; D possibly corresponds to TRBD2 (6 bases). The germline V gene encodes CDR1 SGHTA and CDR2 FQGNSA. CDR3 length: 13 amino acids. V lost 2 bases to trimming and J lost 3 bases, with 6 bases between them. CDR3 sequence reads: CASSLSGTDTQYF. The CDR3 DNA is TGTGCCAGCAGCTTAAGCGGGACAGATACGCAGTATTTT.